This T cell receptor (beta chain) was recovered during a study of cytotoxic CD8 clonotypes in ibrutinib-treated CLL listed by TCRdb under 2021. Some background on the complete study: The cohort included about 15 treatment-naive and approximately eleven relapsed/refractory patients; around 17 were IGHV unmutated. Partial responses were observed in some 24 patients and complete responses in 2; after a median follow-up of about 69 months, remission was maintained in 14 patients and progression was observed in approximately 12. Response samples were taken after a median of about a year on treatment, ranging from about 6 to 36 months. An average of about 250,000 productive templates and 94,082 productive rearrangements was obtained per sample. Longitudinal samples were obtainable from 26 of the 86 participants in the trial. Cryopreserved peripheral blood mononuclear cells were obtained prior to treatment, at the time of response, and at either disease progression or sustained remission. Every sample from remission and from progressive disease was obtained while the patients were still on ibrutinib. Overall results and qualifications from the work: Baseline clonality exceeded that of age-matched healthy donors and correlated strongly with circulating CD8+ T-cell counts. At ibrutinib response clonality went up, during sustained remission it held steady, and at progression it dropped back toward baseline. Sampling times were not matched between patients in sustained remission and patients whose disease was progressing, and lymph node repertoires were not examined. Public clonotypes were rare and either shrank or stayed stable during treatment, and the rise in clonality at ibrutinib response reflected expansion of private clonotypes.

From V the trimming removes 4 bases and from J it removes 6 bases, while the gene matches leave 4 bases of the junction unaccounted for. The CDR3 holds 15 amino acids from the cysteine to the phenylalanine. Only the CDR3 portion is preserved as DNA: 45 bases, with reading frame beginning at the first base. For CDR1 and CDR2, the germline V gene lists LGHNA and YSLEER. In the paper's terms, the time point label means: 12 months on ibrutinib. Roughly 2.2 micrograms of genomic DNA were extracted from cryopreserved PBMCs for TCR beta library preparation. Longitudinal blood samples from CLL patients on ibrutinib monotherapy were analyzed using high-throughput TCR beta sequencing. The patients were enrolled in a single-center, open-label phase 2 trial of ibrutinib monotherapy. This clone was counted a few times. Its recognized antigen is unknown. The sample holds no much larger clone one base away, and base qualities are not on file.

On a MiSeq, deep resolution sequencing aimed for a depth between 1 in 1 million and 1 in 200,000 T cells, with each clonotype covered about 9.2x on average. The immunoSEQ hsTCRB Kit was used to generate the TCR beta libraries. The authors processed their data as follows. The data were analyzed with ImmunoSEQ Analyzer and ImmunoSEQ Data Assistant, and V, D and J gene assignments followed IMGT definitions. Clonality, with values ranging from 0 to 1, was calculated as one minus the normalized Shannon entropy of productive rearrangement frequencies. Only overrepresented clonotypes making up at least 0.05% of each patient's repertoire were included in the public clonotype analysis. About twelve repertoires from age-matched healthy donors, obtained from immuneACCESS, served as clonality controls. Entries here come from immuneACCESS through TCRdb and include only in-frame sequences with V and J called. Some clones fail to appear in such tables; in the studies checked, an unresolved V gene covers under half of the shortfall, and the cause of the remainder is unknown. V and J calls and clone size are copied from that table; D and trimming were computed from the DNA. The sample profile shows around 150,000 clones; more than 75% of them were found once. The ten largest clones take up roughly 1.9% of the sample.

Recombination linked TRBV4-3 to TRBJ2-1; a stretch of 12 junction bases matches TRBD1. This material consisted of PBMCs, taken after 12 months of ibrutinib treatment. The TCR was taken from a human donor with chronic lymphocytic leukemia. The DNA is TGCGCCAGCAGCCCCGGGACAGGGGGCTCCAATGAGCAGTTCTTC. Translation gives CASSPGTGGSNEQFF.